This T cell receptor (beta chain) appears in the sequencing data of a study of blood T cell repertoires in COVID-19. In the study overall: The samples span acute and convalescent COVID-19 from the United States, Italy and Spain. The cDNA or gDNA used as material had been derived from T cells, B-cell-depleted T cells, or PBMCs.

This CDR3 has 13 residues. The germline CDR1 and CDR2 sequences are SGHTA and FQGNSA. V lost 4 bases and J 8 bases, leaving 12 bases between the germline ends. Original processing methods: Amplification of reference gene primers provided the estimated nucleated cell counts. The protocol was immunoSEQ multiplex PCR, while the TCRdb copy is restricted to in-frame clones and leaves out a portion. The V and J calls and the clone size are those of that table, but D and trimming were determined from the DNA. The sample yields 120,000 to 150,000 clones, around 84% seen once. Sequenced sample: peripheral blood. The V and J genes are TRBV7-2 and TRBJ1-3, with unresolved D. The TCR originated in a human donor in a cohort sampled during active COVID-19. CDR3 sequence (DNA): TGTGCCAGCAGCTCCCCCCCAGGTCACACCATATATTTT. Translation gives CASSSPPGHTIYF.